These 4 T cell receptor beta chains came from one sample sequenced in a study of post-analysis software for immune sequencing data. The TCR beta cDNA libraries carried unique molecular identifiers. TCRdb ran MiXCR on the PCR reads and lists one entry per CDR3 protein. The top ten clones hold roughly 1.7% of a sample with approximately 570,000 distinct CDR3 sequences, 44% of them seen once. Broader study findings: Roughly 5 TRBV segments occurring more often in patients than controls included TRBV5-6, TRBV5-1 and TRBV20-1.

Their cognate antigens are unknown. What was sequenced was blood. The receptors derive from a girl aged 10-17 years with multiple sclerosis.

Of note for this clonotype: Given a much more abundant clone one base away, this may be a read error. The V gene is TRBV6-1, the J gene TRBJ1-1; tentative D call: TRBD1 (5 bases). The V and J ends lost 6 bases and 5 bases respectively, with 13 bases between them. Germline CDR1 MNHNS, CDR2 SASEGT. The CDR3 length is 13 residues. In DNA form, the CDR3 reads TGTGCCAGCAGGGGCAGGGATCGGACTGAAGCTTTCTTT. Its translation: CASRGRDRTEAFF.

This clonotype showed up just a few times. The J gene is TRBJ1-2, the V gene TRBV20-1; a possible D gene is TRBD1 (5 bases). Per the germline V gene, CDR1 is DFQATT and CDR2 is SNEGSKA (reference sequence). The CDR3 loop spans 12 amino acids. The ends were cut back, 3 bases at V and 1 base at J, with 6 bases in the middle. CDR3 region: CSARGLNYGYTF. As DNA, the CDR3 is TGCAGTGCTAGGGGGCTTAACTATGGCTACACCTTC.

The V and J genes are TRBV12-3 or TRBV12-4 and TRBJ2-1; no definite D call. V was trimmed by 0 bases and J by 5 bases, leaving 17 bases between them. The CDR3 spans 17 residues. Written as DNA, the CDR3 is TGTGCCAGCAGTTTAGCGGCGGCTCGAGAAGTCAACAATGAGCAGTTCTTC. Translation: CASSLAAAREVNNEQFF.

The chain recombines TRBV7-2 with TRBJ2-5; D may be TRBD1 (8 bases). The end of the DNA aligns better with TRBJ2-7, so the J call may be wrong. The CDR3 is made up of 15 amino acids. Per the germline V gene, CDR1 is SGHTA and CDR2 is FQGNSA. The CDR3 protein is CASSLERDRSYEQYF. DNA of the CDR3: TGTGCCAGCAGCTTGGAGCGGGACAGGAGCTACGAGCAGTACTTC.